The rows below give T cell receptor beta chains drawn from one sample of a study of T cell responses to AZD1222 COVID-19 vaccine. Sequenced by immunoSEQ multiplex PCR; TCRdb stores in-frame clones only, minus some. This table has fewer than 150,000 clones, around nine tenths appearing once. The material was peripheral blood, obtained 28 days after the second AZD1222 dose. All receptors derive from an adult who received the AZD1222 COVID-19 vaccine. Each CDR3 is given with its conserved first and last residue. D genes are given only for firm matches. Clone size is shown for a subset of rows, as once, few, many or a class of expanded clone.

cdr3_length,clone_size,j_call,v_call,d_call,cdr3_aa,cdr3_nt
12,NA,TRBJ1-5,TRBV28,NA,CASTFSNQPQHF,TGTGCCAGCACCTTTAGCAATCAGCCCCAGCATTTT
14,NA,TRBJ1-1,TRBV3-1/TRBV3-2,NA,CASSQVGMGTEAFF,TGTGCCAGCAGCCAGGTGGGGATGGGGACTGAAGCTTTCTTT
16,NA,TRBJ1-3,TRBV28,NA,CASSFGGDLSGNTIYF,TGTGCCAGCAGTTTCGGAGGTGATCTCTCTGGAAACACCATATATTTT
14,NA,TRBJ1-5,TRBV19,NA,CATTTAYSNQPQHF,TGTGCCACCACGACAGCGTATAGCAATCAGCCCCAGCATTTT
11,NA,TRBJ2-7,TRBV30,NA,CAWSPGQRLYF,TGTGCCTGGTCTCCGGGACAAAGGCTGTACTTC
12,NA,TRBJ1-2,TRBV5-4,NA,CASSARTSPYTF,TGTGCCAGCAGCGCCCGGACAAGCCCATACACCTTC
19,NA,TRBJ1-5,TRBV19,NA,CATTTYAQGIGYSNQPQHF,TGTGCCACCACGACTTATGCTCAGGGGATAGGGTATAGCAATCAGCCCCAGCATTTT
13,NA,TRBJ2-6,TRBV11-2,NA,CASSFGGANVLTF,TGTGCCAGCAGCTTTGGAGGGGCCAACGTCCTGACTTTC
15,NA,TRBJ2-1,TRBV19,TRBD2,CASSNTGGPHNEQFF,TGTGCCAGTAGTAATACGGGGGGGCCGCACAATGAGCAGTTCTTC
13,once,TRBJ1-1,TRBV28,NA,CASSLLGSPEAFF,TGTGCCAGCAGTTTATTGGGATCCCCTGAAGCTTTCTTT
14,NA,TRBJ1-3,TRBV6-5,TRBD1,CASSRRTGENTIYF,TGTGCCAGCAGTCGACGGACAGGGGAAAACACCATATATTTT
17,NA,TRBJ2-1,TRBV4-3,TRBD1,CASSQELVTGFGNEQFF,TGCGCCAGCAGCCAAGAATTAGTGACAGGGTTTGGCAATGAGCAGTTCTTC
13,NA,TRBJ2-3,TRBV5-4,NA,CASSRYATDTQYF,TGTGCCAGCAGCCGATACGCCACAGATACGCAGTATTTT
15,NA,TRBJ1-3,TRBV5-1,NA,CASSVTGDSGNTIYF,TGCGCCAGCAGCGTAACAGGAGACTCTGGAAACACCATATATTTT
12,NA,TRBJ2-7,TRBV15,NA,CATSRDWSFQYF,TGTGCCACCAGCAGAGATTGGAGTTTCCAGTACTTC
18,NA,TRBJ1-5,TRBV28,TRBD1,CASSSPRGGDYSNQPQHF,TGTGCCAGCAGTTCGCCCAGGGGGGGGGATTATAGCAATCAGCCCCAGCATTTT
15,NA,TRBJ2-5,TRBV7-2,TRBD2,CASSLQSSGGETQYF,TGTGCCAGCAGCTTGCAGTCGTCGGGGGGGGAGACCCAGTACTTC
14,NA,TRBJ1-6,TRBV19,TRBD1,CASSPGGPNSPLHF,TGTGCCAGTAGCCCAGGGGGGCCCAATTCACCCCTCCACTTT
14,once,TRBJ2-7,TRBV19,TRBD1,CASSIYRGPYEQYF,TGTGCCAGTAGTATTTACAGGGGACCCTACGAGCAGTACTTC
11,few,TRBJ1-1,TRBV7-9,NA,CASSVNTEAFF,TGTGCCAGCAGCGTGAACACTGAAGCTTTCTTT
14,once,TRBJ1-6,TRBV18,NA,CASSPPGLTSPLHF,TGTGCCAGCTCACCCCCCGGACTTACTTCACCCCTCCACTTT
15,NA,TRBJ2-2,TRBV2,TRBD1,CASRETGASTGELFF,TGTGCCAGCAGAGAAACAGGGGCCAGCACCGGGGAGCTGTTTTTT
13,NA,TRBJ2-2,TRBV7-2,NA,CASRSDGTGELFF,TGTGCCAGCAGATCGGACGGCACCGGGGAGCTGTTTTTT
14,NA,TRBJ1-5,TRBV5-3,NA,CARRHTNSNQPQHF,TGTGCCAGACGTCATACTAATAGCAATCAGCCCCAGCATTTT
14,NA,TRBJ2-1,TRBV6-1,NA,CASSDPTGDNEQFF,TGTGCCAGCAGTGACCCCACCGGGGACAATGAGCAGTTCTTC
13,NA,TRBJ1-2,TRBV19,TRBD1,CASTADRVYGYTF,TGTGCCAGTACCGCGGACAGGGTCTATGGCTACACCTTC
18,NA,TRBJ1-4,TRBV10-3,NA,CAISEGPAGSLENEKLFF,TGTGCCATCAGTGAGGGTCCGGCAGGGTCGTTGGAAAATGAAAAACTGTTTTTT
15,NA,TRBJ2-7,TRBV3-1/TRBV3-2,NA,CASSQGEQPPTEQYF,TGTGCCAGCAGCCAGGGTGAACAACCCCCCACCGAGCAGTACTTC
14,NA,TRBJ1-1,TRBV28,NA,CASSLVAGSLEAFF,TGTGCCAGCAGTTTAGTGGCAGGATCCCTTGAAGCTTTCTTT
14,NA,TRBJ2-3,TRBV5-1,NA,CASSLTGSTDTQYF,TGCGCCAGCAGCTTGACAGGGAGCACAGATACGCAGTATTTT
13,few,TRBJ2-6,TRBV7-9,NA,CASGDSGANVLTF,TGTGCCAGCGGAGACTCTGGGGCCAACGTCCTGACTTTC
14,NA,TRBJ2-4,TRBV28,NA,CASSPPSGENIQYF,TGTGCCAGCAGCCCCCCCTCAGGGGAAAACATTCAGTACTTC
14,NA,TRBJ2-7,TRBV5-1,NA,CASSLLAAVYEQYF,TGCGCCAGCAGCTTGTTGGCAGCCGTCTACGAGCAGTACTTC
13,NA,TRBJ2-1,TRBV7-3,TRBD2,CASRAQLAGEQFF,TGTGCCAGCAGAGCCCAACTAGCGGGTGAGCAGTTCTTC
14,NA,TRBJ2-2,TRBV19,NA,CASSITETTGELFF,TGTGCCAGTAGTATTACAGAAACCACCGGGGAGCTGTTTTTT
10,NA,TRBJ2-1,TRBV19,NA,CASGYNEQFF,TGTGCTAGCGGCTACAATGAGCAGTTCTTC
12,NA,TRBJ1-1,TRBV2,NA,CASRDPGTEAFF,TGTGCCAGCCGGGACCCTGGAACTGAAGCTTTCTTT
15,NA,TRBJ2-3,TRBV9,TRBD1,CASSADRGITDTQYF,TGTGCCAGCAGCGCAGACAGGGGGATCACAGATACGCAGTATTTT
13,NA,TRBJ2-5,TRBV7-9,NA,CASSLGLKETQYF,TGTGCCAGCAGCTTGGGGCTGAAAGAGACCCAGTACTTC
13,NA,TRBJ1-4,TRBV7-2,NA,CASSRIGIAQLFF,TGTGCCAGCAGCCGAATAGGCATCGCCCAACTGTTTTTT
13,NA,TRBJ2-1,TRBV6-5,NA,CASTGPTYNEQFF,TGTGCCAGCACCGGGCCAACCTACAATGAGCAGTTCTTC